This T cell receptor beta chain was recovered during a study of Ad26.COV2.S vaccination and SARS-CoV-2 variants. Whole-study findings and limits: Substantial post-vaccination breadth of spike-specific CD8+ and CD4+ T cell responses was reported. Measurement of non-spike TCR breadth gave similar results in vaccine and placebo recipients.

Sequencing was performed with immunoSEQ multiplex PCR; in TCRdb, only in-frame clones are kept and a portion is missing. This sample has under 150,000 clones, with about nine tenths found just once. The CDR3 covers 18 residues. With 5 bases clipped from V and 5 bases from J, the junction kept 16 bases outside the gene matches. Germline V gene lookup returns CDR1 SGHTA and CDR2 FQGNSA. This clone was seen once. Antigen specificity is unknown. This TCR derives from a human donor who had recovered from COVID-19. The V gene is TRBV7-2, the J gene TRBJ2-7; 12 bases line up with TRBD1. The material sequenced was peripheral blood, taken after recovery from COVID-19. CDR3 nucleotides: TGTGCCAGCAGCATGGGGCTCATGTGGGGACAGGGGGCAGACGAGCAGTACTTC. It translates to CASSMGLMWGQGADEQYF. Full variable domain (rest looked up from reference TRBV7-2 and TRBJ2-7): GAGVSQSPSNKVTEKGKDVELRCDPISGHTALYWYRQSLGQGLEFLIYFQGNSAPDKSGLPSDRFSAERTGGSVSTLTIQRTQQEDSAVYLCASSMGLMWGQGADEQYFGPGTRLTVT.